This TCR beta chain was sequenced in a study of blood T cell repertoires in COVID-19. The overall study: Samples of COVID-19 (acute and convalescent) were obtained from the United States, Italy and Spain. T cells, B-cell-depleted T cells, or PBMCs provided the cDNA or gDNA that served as material.

V lost 5 bases, J lost 4 bases, and 10 bases stayed unmatched. The V gene's germline CDR1 is KGHSH and CDR2 LQKENI. This CDR3 has 15 amino acids. The authors' processing: Nucleated cell counts were estimated from reference gene primer amplification. Sequenced by immunoSEQ multiplex PCR; TCRdb stores in-frame clones only, minus some. Clonal size and the V and J genes are those of that table, whereas D and trimming came from the DNA. Found here are tens of thousands of clones, about 87% of them singletons; the top ten hold 5.8%. Sequencing was performed on peripheral blood. The sequence was obtained from a man aged 45-65 years with active COVID-19. V gene TRBV18 combines with J gene TRBJ1-1, with 7 bases aligning to TRBD1. The CDR3 sequence is CASSASRGSGTEAFF. CDR3 nucleotide sequence: TGTGCCAGCTCAGCATCCAGGGGGTCGGGCACTGAAGCTTTCTTT.